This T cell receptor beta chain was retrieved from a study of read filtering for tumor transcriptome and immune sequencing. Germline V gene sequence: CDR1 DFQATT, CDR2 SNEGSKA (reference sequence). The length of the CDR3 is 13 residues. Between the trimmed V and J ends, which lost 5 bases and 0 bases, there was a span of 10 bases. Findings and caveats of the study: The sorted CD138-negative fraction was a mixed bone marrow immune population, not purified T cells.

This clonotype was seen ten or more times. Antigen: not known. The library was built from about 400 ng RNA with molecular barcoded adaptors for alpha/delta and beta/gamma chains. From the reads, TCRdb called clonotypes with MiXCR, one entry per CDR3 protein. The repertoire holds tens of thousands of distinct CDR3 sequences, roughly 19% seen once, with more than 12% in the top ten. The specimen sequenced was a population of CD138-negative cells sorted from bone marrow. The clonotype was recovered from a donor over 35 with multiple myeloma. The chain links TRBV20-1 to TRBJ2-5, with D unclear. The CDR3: CSAAHPYQETQYF. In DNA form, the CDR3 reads TGCAGTGCTGCACACCCGTACCAAGAGACCCAGTACTTC.